The TCR beta chain under discussion was sequenced for a study of cytomegalovirus exposure and HLA in healthy donors. Overall study results and limits: It was assumed in the presence/absence analyses that sequencing depth was roughly uniform across donors.

Remarks on this clone: Its antigen remains unidentified.

The PCR contained 60 Vbeta and 13 Jbeta primers. Assay: immunoSEQ multiplex PCR; the TCRdb copy retains only in-frame clones and omits some. Of 150,000 to 200,000 clones listed, around three quarters are singletons. The germline CDR1 and CDR2 sequences are SGDLS and YYNGEE. V lost 4 bases to trimming and J lost 3 bases; unmatched junction nucleotides: 3. The CDR3 totals 13 residues. Input material: PBMCs. The rearrangement joins TRBV9 to TRBJ2-7; TRBD1 matches at 8 bases. The receptor comes from a woman younger than 45 in good health and CMV-seronegative. The CDR3 loop is CASSTDRDYEQYF. The CDR3 DNA reads as TGTGCCAGCAGCACGGACAGGGACTACGAGCAGTACTTC.